This TCR beta chain emerged from a study of blood T cell repertoires in COVID-19. Whole-study context: The United States, Italy and Spain supplied acute and convalescent COVID-19 samples.

After removal of 7 bases from V and 4 bases from J, the junction contained 10 bases not matched to a gene. The CDR3 is made up of 15 amino acids. Germline V gives CDR1 LNHDA, CDR2 SQIVND (reference sequence). In the original workflow: By means of reference gene primer amplification, nucleated cell counts were estimated. Generated by immunoSEQ multiplex PCR, the TCRdb table keeps only in-frame clones and is missing some. V and J calls and clone size are those listed in that table; D and trimming were worked out from the DNA. The sample yields more than 200,000 clones, 82% seen once. This TCR was sampled from a woman of 80 years or more with active or convalescent COVID-19. The chain joins TRBV19 to TRBJ1-1; TRBD1 agrees at 9 bases. Specimen: peripheral blood. CDR3 sequence (DNA): TGTGCCAGTAAAACGGGACAGGGCTCGGGCACTGAAGCTTTCTTT. Translating gives CASKTGQGSGTEAFF.